Listed below are T cell receptor beta chains from one sample, sequenced in a study of T-cell reconstitution after alpha-beta-depleted transplantation in children. One entry per CDR3 protein results from TCRdb running MiXCR on the PCR reads. The table lists about 210,000 distinct CDR3 sequences, approximately 15% of them singletons. The sequences come from PBMCs, mostly from graft donor cells, collected 360 days after TCRalphabeta/CD19-depleted stem cell transplant. These receptors were taken from a male patient aged 2-15 years who had a stem cell transplant for acute lymphoblastic leukemia, so the T cells may come from the graft donor. Both conserved end residues are part of each CDR3. The D gene is left open where the match is weak. Size is stated for part of the rows, as once, few or many counts, or as a class when the clone is expanded.

clone_size d_call j_call v_call cdr3_aa cdr3_nt
few TRBD1 TRBJ2-7 TRBV20-1 CSAGTGGSYEQYF TGCAGTGCCGGGACAGGGGGCTCCTACGAGCAGTACTTC
many TRBD2 TRBJ2-1 TRBV6-5 CASSYSPHRLAGAYNEQFF TGTGCCAGCAGTTACTCACCCCACCGACTAGCGGGGGCCTACAATGAGCAGTTCTTC
few - TRBJ2-3 TRBV5-1 CASSLEGRWADTQYF TGCGCCAGCAGCTTGGAGGGCCGCTGGGCAGATACGCAGTATTTT
many TRBD2 TRBJ2-1 TRBV28 CASSSGTSGYNEQFF TGTGCCAGCAGTTCCGGGACTAGCGGTTACAATGAGCAGTTCTTC
- - TRBJ2-3 TRBV5-1 CASSLQQDTQYF TGCGCCAGCAGCTTGCAACAAGATACGCAGTATTTT
few TRBD2 TRBJ2-4 TRBV7-2 CASSSEDGRGNIQYF TGTGCCAGCAGCTCCGAGGACGGGAGGGGAAACATTCAGTACTTC
few - TRBJ2-7 TRBV20-1 CSARDQTRQVYEQYF TGCAGTGCTAGAGATCAAACCAGACAAGTTTACGAGCAGTACTTC
many TRBD2 TRBJ2-1 TRBV29-1 CSVEDLGASGIPLLYNEQFF TGCAGCGTTGAAGATTTAGGGGCTAGCGGCATCCCCCTGCTATACAATGAGCAGTTCTTC
- - TRBJ2-3 TRBV4-3 CASSQALRPDTQYF TGCGCCAGCAGCCAAGCCCTGAGACCAGATACGCAGTATTTT
few - TRBJ2-3 TRBV29-1 CSVRAPGVRGTDTQYF TGCAGCGTTCGAGCCCCCGGGGTCAGGGGCACAGATACGCAGTATTTT
- - TRBJ2-2 TRBV5-1 CASSWGIWKGGELFF TGCGCCAGCAGCTGGGGGATCTGGAAGGGCGGGGAGCTGTTTTTT
- TRBD1 TRBJ2-1 TRBV3-1 CASSQDRQGTDEQFF TGTGCCAGCAGCCAAGATCGACAGGGGACCGATGAGCAGTTCTTC
- - TRBJ1-6 TRBV11-2 CASSQRVGDSPLHF TGTGCCAGCAGCCAGAGGGTAGGGGATTCACCCCTCCACTTT
few TRBD2 TRBJ2-7 TRBV20-1 CSARDAPAGAPYEQYF TGCAGTGCTAGAGATGCCCCAGCGGGGGCACCCTACGAGCAGTACTTC
- - TRBJ2-5 TRBV4-3 CASSPTNREGETQYF TGCGCCAGCAGCCCAACAAACAGGGAAGGAGAGACCCAGTACTTC
- TRBD2 TRBJ2-1 TRBV4-3 CASSQWTSGDYNEQFF TGCGCCAGCAGCCAATGGACTAGCGGGGATTACAATGAGCAGTTCTTC
few - TRBJ2-3 TRBV2 CASQPRLGGVEDTQYF TGTGCCAGCCAACCCAGGCTAGGGGGAGTGGAAGATACGCAGTATTTT
few - TRBJ2-1 TRBV29-1 CSVYAVTLANNEQFF TGCAGCGTTTATGCCGTTACACTAGCAAATAATGAGCAGTTCTTC
- - TRBJ1-6 TRBV12-3/TRBV12-4 CASRSRGGVYNSPLHF TGTGCCAGCAGGTCCCGAGGCGGCGTCTATAATTCACCCCTCCACTTT
- - TRBJ2-3 TRBV12-3/TRBV12-4 CASRPDFPGGDTQYF TGTGCCAGCAGACCCGACTTTCCTGGGGGAGATACGCAGTATTTT
- - TRBJ1-6 TRBV5-1 CASSLFGALNSPLHF TGCGCCAGCAGCTTGTTTGGGGCTCTTAATTCACCCCTCCACTTT
few TRBD2 TRBJ2-3 TRBV7-3 CASSSGSGAITDTQYF TGTGCCAGCAGCTCCGGAAGCGGGGCCATCACAGATACGCAGTATTTT
- TRBD2 TRBJ2-7 TRBV5-1 CATGNVGGGEQYF TGCGCCACCGGGAATGTAGGCGGGGGCGAGCAGTACTTC
- - TRBJ2-1 TRBV18 CASSPMEGPSSYNEQFF TGTGCCAGCTCACCCATGGAGGGGCCTAGCTCCTACAATGAGCAGTTCTTC
- TRBD2 TRBJ2-2 TRBV5-5 CASSGTSGLVSTGELFF TGTGCCAGCTCCGGGACTAGCGGTCTCGTGAGCACCGGGGAGCTGTTTTTT
- - TRBJ2-1 TRBV18 CASSPPQGLSLNEQFF TGTGCCAGCTCACCCCCACAGGGTCTTTCTCTCAATGAGCAGTTCTTC
few TRBD2 TRBJ2-2 TRBV10-3 CAIRGGVAGELFF TGTGCCATCAGGGGGGGGGTGGCCGGGGAGCTGTTTTTT
few TRBD2 TRBJ2-1 TRBV18 CASSPREAGGQNEQFF TGTGCCAGCTCACCACGAGAAGCGGGAGGGCAGAATGAGCAGTTCTTC
many TRBD1 TRBJ2-1 TRBV20-1 CSAGTGASSYNEQFF TGCAGTGCTGGGACAGGGGCGAGCAGCTACAATGAGCAGTTCTTC
few TRBD2 TRBJ2-5 TRBV28 CASSLAGGPRETQYF TGTGCCAGCAGTTTAGCGGGAGGGCCGAGGGAGACCCAGTACTTC
- - TRBJ1-3 TRBV29-1 CSVTDLGNTIYF TGCAGCGTCACAGACCTCGGAAACACCATATATTTT
few TRBD1 TRBJ2-3 TRBV27 CASSARQGKTSTDTQYF TGTGCCAGCAGTGCGAGACAGGGGAAAACGAGCACAGATACGCAGTATTTT
many - TRBJ2-4 TRBV12-3/TRBV12-4 CASSLYGEGDIQYF TGTGCCAGCAGTTTATATGGGGAAGGCGACATTCAGTACTTC
- TRBD2 TRBJ2-1 TRBV13 CASRKGLAKNNEQFF TGTGCCAGCAGAAAGGGACTAGCAAAGAACAATGAGCAGTTCTTC
- TRBD2 TRBJ2-3 TRBV27 CASSQFQITGTSGGVADTQYF TGTGCCAGCAGCCAGTTTCAGATCACCGGGACTAGCGGGGGGGTCGCAGATACGCAGTATTTT
few - TRBJ2-5 TRBV29-1 CSILTEGLRRETQYF TGCAGCATCTTAACGGAGGGCTTGCGACGTGAGACCCAGTACTTC
- - TRBJ2-2 TRBV5-1 CASSLEGSPLFF TGCGCCAGCAGCTTGGAGGGGTCCCCGCTGTTTTTT
- - TRBJ2-1 TRBV29-1 CSVRLSSYNEQFF TGCAGCGTTCGTTTAAGCTCCTACAATGAGCAGTTCTTC